Each of the 24 T cell receptor beta chains below was sequenced from the same sample in a study of OX40 agonist ivuxolimab in advanced cancers. Libraries were prepared by immunoSEQ multiplex PCR; TCRdb keeps only in-frame clonotypes and omits some of them. The sample lists almost 70,000 clones; more than 70% were seen once. The material was CD4+ or CD8+ T cells sorted from blood, obtained in a trial of the OX40 agonist ivuxolimab. Receptors were obtained from an adult with an advanced solid tumor such as melanoma, head and neck, liver or kidney cancer.

The V and J genes are TRBV7-9 and TRBJ2-3; 14 bases align to TRBD2. With 2 bases clipped from V and 4 bases from J, the junction kept 8 bases outside the gene matches. The CDR3 length is 18 residues. Germline-derived CDR1 and CDR2 are SEHNR and FQNEAQ (reference sequence). The CDR3 sequence is CASSLYRTSGRWPDTQYF. CDR3 nucleotides: TGTGCCAGCAGCTTATATAGGACTAGCGGGAGGTGGCCAGATACGCAGTATTTT.

The V call is TRBV18, the J call TRBJ2-4; 9 bases align to TRBD1. The CDR3 runs to 15 residues. V lost 6 bases, J lost 4 bases, and 7 bases stayed unmatched. Looked up from germline, CDR1 is KGHSH and CDR2 is LQKENI. The CDR3 DNA is TGTGCCAGCTCTCCCGGGACAGGGACGAAAAACATTCAGTACTTC. Protein product: CASSPGTGTKNIQYF.

The chain is built from TRBV5-1 and TRBJ2-7, with D perhaps matching TRBD1 (6 bases). Trimming removed 3 bases at V and 4 bases at J, with 11 bases between. Germline V CDR1 and CDR2: SGHRS, YFSETQ. The length of the CDR3 is 13 residues. CDR3 in amino acids: CASSSGQQYEQYF. As DNA, the CDR3 is TGCGCCAGCAGCTCCGGACAGCAATACGAGCAGTACTTC.

The rearrangement joins TRBV7-9 to TRBJ2-5, with 8 nucleotides matching TRBD2. Germline V gene lookup returns CDR1 SEHNR and CDR2 FQNEAQ (reference sequence). The V segment lost 2 bases and the J segment 1 base; nucleotides outside the gene matches: 3. The CDR3 covers 15 residues. CDR3 nucleotide sequence: TGTGCCAGCAGCTTAACAGGACTAGCCCAAGAGACCCAGTACTTC. Translating gives CASSLTGLAQETQYF.

V is TRBV28 and J is TRBJ2-3, with TRBD1 matching 7 bases. CDR3 size: 16 residues. Germline V gene sequence: CDR1 MDHEN, CDR2 SYDVKM. V lost 5 bases and J lost 0; bases outside the gene matches: 8. CDR3 bases: TGTGCCAGCAGTCCCCCGGACAGGACCAGCACAGATACGCAGTATTTT. Protein product: CASSPPDRTSTDTQYF.

This clone was detected once. This sequence joins TRBV7-6 and TRBJ2-7; TRBD1 agrees at 8 bases. After removal of 6 bases from V and 3 bases from J, the junction contained 4 bases not matched to a gene. Germline CDR1 and CDR2: SGHVS and FNYEAQ. This CDR3 contains 13 residues. CDR3 DNA sequence: TGTGCCAGCAGTCGGGGACAGGACTACGAGCAGTACTTC. Protein: CASSRGQDYEQYF.

The J gene is TRBJ2-1, the V gene TRBV5-6, with 11 bases identical to TRBD2. J was trimmed by 8 bases and V by 6 bases; bases with no gene match: 13. The V gene's germline CDR1 is SGHDT and CDR2 YYEEEE. CDR3 size: 16 residues. The CDR3 is CASIPQGASGRHEQFF. As DNA, the CDR3 is TGTGCCAGCATCCCCCAGGGGGCTAGCGGGAGGCATGAGCAGTTCTTC. The full variable domain, in which reference TRBV5-6 and TRBJ2-1 provide the parts outside the CDR3, is DAGVTQSPTHLIKTRGQQVTLRCSPKSGHDTVSWYQQALGQGPQFIFQYYEEEERQRGNFPDRFSGHQFPNYSSELNVNALLLGDSALYLCASIPQGASGRHEQFFGPGTRLTVL.

The J gene is TRBJ2-7, the V gene TRBV9; TRBD1 or TRBD2 may be the D gene (5 bases each). The CDR3 loop spans 14 amino acids. The ends were cut back, 0 bases at V and 3 bases at J, with 10 bases in the middle. CDR1 SGDLS and CDR2 YYNGEE come from the germline V gene. CDR3 DNA: TGTGCCAGCAGCGTAGGACAGAGGGACTACGAGCAGTACTTC. Amino acid sequence: CASSVGQRDYEQYF.

This clone was detected only a few times. V usage is TRBV27 and J usage is TRBJ2-3, with TRBD2 as a possible D gene (5 bases). The CDR3 is 14 amino acids. The ends were cut back, 6 bases at V and 4 bases at J, with 14 bases in the middle. Germline CDR1 MNHEY, CDR2 SMNVEV (reference sequence). CDR3: CASRSVSAADTQYF. CDR3 bases: TGTGCCAGCAGGTCCGTCTCAGCGGCAGATACGCAGTATTTT.

On this clone: Other DNA sequences in the same sample also yield this CDR3. The rearrangement links TRBV5-1 to TRBJ2-7; TRBD1 or TRBD2 may be the D gene (5 bases each). The CDR3 sequence is 15 residues long. V was pared by 0 bases and J by 1 base, with 11 bases between. Germline lookup yields CDR1 SGHRS and CDR2 YFSETQ. The CDR3 protein is CASSLGGTSSYEQYF. The CDR3 coding sequence is TGCGCCAGCAGCTTGGGAGGGACGTCTTCCTACGAGCAGTACTTC.

The chain couples TRBV30 to TRBJ2-5, with D possibly TRBD1 on 5 matching bases. V was shortened by 2 bases and J by 2 bases, with 15 bases between the two germline ends. Germline V gene data show CDR1 as GTSNPN and CDR2 as SVGIG (reference sequence). The CDR3 length is 15 residues. The CDR3 coding sequence is TGTGCCTGGAGTTCCCAGGGCCTGAGTCAAGAGACCCAGTACTTC. Amino acids: CAWSSQGLSQETQYF.

The V and J genes are TRBV19 and TRBJ2-6; 11 nucleotides match TRBD2. CDR1 LNHDA and CDR2 SQIVND come from the germline V gene (reference sequence). The CDR3 has 16 amino acids. V gave up 10 bases and J gave up 0 bases; unmatched junction bases: 5. CDR3 protein: CATSLAGDSGANVLTF. The CDR3 nucleotides read TGTGCCACATCACTAGCGGGGGACTCTGGGGCCAACGTCCTGACTTTC.

The rearrangement joins TRBV29-1 to TRBJ1-4, with 7 bases identical to TRBD1. The length of the CDR3 is 13 residues. V was pared by 4 bases and J by 7 bases, with 6 bases of the junction left unmatched. Germline CDR1 reads SQVTM; CDR2 reads ANQGSEA. The CDR3 reads CSVGAGGVEKLFF. CDR3 DNA sequence: TGCAGCGTTGGAGCAGGGGGGGTTGAAAAACTGTTTTTT.

The J gene is TRBJ2-1, the V gene TRBV7-3; TRBD2 aligns across 9 bases. This CDR3 comprises 15 residues. The V segment lost 0 bases and the J segment 7 bases; nucleotides outside the gene matches: 4. Germline-derived CDR1 and CDR2 are SGHTA and FQGTGA. CDR3: CASSLTPLAGNEQFF. In DNA, the CDR3 is TGTGCCAGCAGCTTAACACCTCTAGCGGGGAATGAGCAGTTCTTC.

V gene TRBV18 combines with J gene TRBJ2-1; tentative D call: TRBD1 (6 bases). V lost 3 bases and J lost 4, with 10 bases in between. The CDR3 loop spans 14 amino acids. CDR1 KGHSH and CDR2 LQKENI come from the germline V gene. In DNA form, the CDR3 reads TGTGCCAGCTCACCCCCGGGACAATACAATGAGCAGTTCTTC. Translating gives CASSPPGQYNEQFF.

V and J are TRBV4-1 and TRBJ1-2; 7 positions agree with TRBD1. V dropped 2 bases and J dropped 5; count of bases not matched to a gene: 2. CDR1 is MGHRA, CDR2 YSYEKL, per germline. This CDR3 contains 13 residues. CDR3 sequence: CASSQPGGYGYTF. The CDR3 nucleotides are TGCGCCAGCAGCCAACCAGGGGGGTATGGCTACACCTTC.

The chain recombines TRBV6-6 with TRBJ1-1; 7 nucleotides agree with TRBD1. Germline-derived CDR1 and CDR2 are MNHNY and SVGAGI (reference sequence). The V segment lost 5 bases and the J segment 4 bases; nucleotides outside the gene matches: 4. The CDR3 contains 13 residues. Written as DNA, the CDR3 is TGTGCCAGCAGTCGACAGGGTGGCACTGAAGCTTTCTTT. Amino acids: CASSRQGGTEAFF.

The chain joins TRBV6-1 to TRBJ1-3, with 7 bases identical to TRBD1. The CDR3 covers 18 residues. Trimming cost V 4 bases and J 0 bases; bases outside gene matches: 12. Per the germline V gene, CDR1 is MNHNS and CDR2 is SASEGT. The CDR3 nucleotides are TGTGCCAGCAGTGCGTTCTATAGGACAGGCCTCTCTGGAAACACCATATATTTT. Amino acids: CASSAFYRTGLSGNTIYF.

This clone was seen a handful of times. The chain recombines TRBV2 with TRBJ1-1; a weak D match, TRBD1 (5 bases). This CDR3 comprises 12 residues. The germline V gene encodes CDR1 SNHLY and CDR2 FYNNEI. V was pared by 5 bases and J by 5 bases, with 9 bases between. CDR3 sequence reads: CASSLDKTEAFF. DNA for the CDR3: TGTGCCAGCAGTCTGGACAAGACTGAAGCTTTCTTT.

The chain has TRBV28 and TRBJ2-7; D is tentatively TRBD1 or TRBD2 (5 bases each). This CDR3 region has 11 residues. Germline values: CDR1 MDHEN, CDR2 SYDVKM. The germline V and J ends were trimmed by 8 bases and 0 bases, with 5 bases remaining between them. The DNA for the CDR3 is TGTGCCAGCGGGACCTCCTACGAGCAGTACTTC. This translates into CASGTSYEQYF.

This clone was counted a few times. The chain carries TRBV5-1 and TRBJ1-1; D unresolved. Germline V gene data show CDR1 as SGHRS and CDR2 as YFSETQ. CDR3 size: 12 residues. The ends were cut back, 4 bases at V and 5 bases at J, with 9 bases in the middle. In nucleotides, the CDR3 is TGCGCCAGCAGCCGATTTGGGACTGAAGCTTTCTTT. Its protein product is CASSRFGTEAFF.

V usage is TRBV5-8 and J usage is TRBJ2-2, with D possibly being TRBD1 (6 bases). The germline V gene encodes CDR1 SGHTS and CDR2 YDEGEE. The CDR3 sequence is 14 residues long. Trimming stripped 4 bases from V and 2 bases from J, with 9 bases between. The CDR3 nucleotides read TGTGCCAGCAGCCAAGGGGGAAACACCGGGGAGCTGTTTTTT. Translating gives CASSQGGNTGELFF.

This sequence joins TRBV5-8 and TRBJ2-5; the match to TRBD2 covers 7 bases. The CDR3 length is 15 residues. The germline V gene encodes CDR1 SGHTS and CDR2 YDEGEE. V shed 4 bases and J 4 bases; nucleotides not matched to a gene: 10. The CDR3 reads CASSALLGGRETQYF. Written as DNA, the CDR3 is TGTGCCAGCAGCGCCCTGTTGGGGGGGAGAGAGACCCAGTACTTC.

The chain has TRBV28 and TRBJ2-7; D may be TRBD1 (7 bases). This CDR3 is built from 11 residues. Per the germline V gene, CDR1 is MDHEN and CDR2 is SYDVKM. The V and J ends lost 6 bases and 6 bases respectively, with 9 bases between them. This CDR3 reads CASSQGGEQYF. CDR3 in DNA: TGTGCCAGCAGCCAGGGGGGCGAGCAGTACTTC.